Sequencing of this T cell receptor (beta chain) was carried out in a study of T cells in Graves' hyperthyroidism and ophthalmopathy. To note about this clonotype: Its target is not known.

There were TCR beta CDR3 regions amplified from RNA transcripts. With the HTBI primer set, the TCR CDR3 went through a first round of RT-PCR. MiXCR, applied by TCRdb to the multiplex PCR reads, yields one record per CDR3 protein. This sample has 250,000 to 400,000 distinct CDR3 sequences, with around 15% found just once. The germline gives CDR1 MGHRA, CDR2 YSYEKL. Trimming removed 0 bases from V and 7 bases from J, with 12 bases in between. The length of the CDR3 is 14 residues. Study results and limitations: Ophthalmopathy, as predicted by the model, came a median around 6 months after the prediction.

The genes are TRBV4-1 and TRBJ2-5; D gene ambiguous. This sequence originates from a woman aged 40 to 50 with Graves' ophthalmopathy. The material sequenced was blood. DNA of the CDR3: TGCGCCAGCAGCCAAGATTCAAGCCGCGCGACCCAGTACTTC. Amino acid sequence: CASSQDSSRATQYF.